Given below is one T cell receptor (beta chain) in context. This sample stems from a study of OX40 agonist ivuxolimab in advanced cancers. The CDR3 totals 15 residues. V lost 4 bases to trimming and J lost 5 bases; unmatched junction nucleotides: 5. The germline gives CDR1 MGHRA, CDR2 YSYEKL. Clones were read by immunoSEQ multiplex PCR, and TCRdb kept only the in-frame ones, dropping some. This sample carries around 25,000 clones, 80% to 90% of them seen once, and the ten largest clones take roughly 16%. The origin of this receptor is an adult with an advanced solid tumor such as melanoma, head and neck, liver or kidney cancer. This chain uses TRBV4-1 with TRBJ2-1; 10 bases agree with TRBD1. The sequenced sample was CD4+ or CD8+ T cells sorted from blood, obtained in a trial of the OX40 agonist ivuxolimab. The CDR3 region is CASSPPDRGDNEQFF. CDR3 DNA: TGCGCCAGCAGCCCCCCGGACAGGGGGGACAATGAGCAGTTCTTC.